This T cell receptor beta chain was captured in a study of T-cell memory formation after mild COVID-19. General study findings and limits: SARS-CoV-2 specificity of second-wave clones peaking day 37 was unconfirmed.

TCRdb reprocessed the 5' RACE reads with MiXCR, giving one entry per CDR3 protein. The table records about 110,000 distinct CDR3 sequences, roughly an eighth of them present only once. This clonotype was found a few times. Its antigen is unknown. Germline CDR1 is SGHRS and CDR2 is YFSETQ. The J segment lost 0 bases and the V segment lost 3 bases, leaving 6 bases of the junction unmatched. CDR3 length equals 15 residues. Sequenced sample: PBMCs or a T cell subset sorted from them (not recorded which). The V gene is TRBV5-1, the J gene TRBJ2-7; 7 bases map to TRBD1. The sequence derives from an adult woman who had mild COVID-19 (a few samples of this study predate the infection). Cell type and time point are not known. In DNA, the CDR3 is TGCGCCAGCAGCTGGACAGGAACTGACTCCTACGAGCAGTACTTC. Residues: CASSWTGTDSYEQYF.